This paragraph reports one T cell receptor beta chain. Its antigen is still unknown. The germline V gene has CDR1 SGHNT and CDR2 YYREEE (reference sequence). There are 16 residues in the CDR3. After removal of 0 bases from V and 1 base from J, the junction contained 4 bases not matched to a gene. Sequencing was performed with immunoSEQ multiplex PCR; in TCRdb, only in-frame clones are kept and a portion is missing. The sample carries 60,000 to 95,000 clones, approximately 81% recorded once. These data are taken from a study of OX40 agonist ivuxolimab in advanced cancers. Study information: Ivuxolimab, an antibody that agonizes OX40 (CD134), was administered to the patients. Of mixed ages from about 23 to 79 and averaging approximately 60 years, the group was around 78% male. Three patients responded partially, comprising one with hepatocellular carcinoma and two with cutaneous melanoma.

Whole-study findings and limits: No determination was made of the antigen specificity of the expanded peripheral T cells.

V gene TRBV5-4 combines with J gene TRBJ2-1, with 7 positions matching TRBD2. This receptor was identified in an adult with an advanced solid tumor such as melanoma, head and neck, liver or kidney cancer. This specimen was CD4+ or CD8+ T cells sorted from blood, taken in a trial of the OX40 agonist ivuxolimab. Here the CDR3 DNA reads TGTGCCAGCAGCTTGGCTTCGGGACTATCCTACAATGAGCAGTTCTTC. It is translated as CASSLASGLSYNEQFF.